This T cell receptor beta chain comes out of a study of CD4 T cells in relation to SARS-CoV-2 and coronaviruses. Whole-study context: Shared crossreactive spike epitopes were mapped to their HLA restriction.

Unexposed donor CD4+ T cells date from 2011-2018, before the COVID-19 pandemic. Naive and memory CD4+ T cells were separated from cryopreserved PBMCs. Overall study results and limits: Crossreactive clones expanded significantly less to SARS-CoV-2 than monoreactive clones. About 65% of donors had memory CD4+ clonotypes crossrecognizing SARS-CoV-2 and common cold coronavirus spike.

The table came from immunoSEQ multiplex PCR; TCRdb's copy has only in-frame clones and leaves some out. The top ten clones hold about 1.3% of a sample with tens of thousands of clones, just over 85% of them seen once. This clone turned up a few times. Its antigen is still unknown. The CDR3 is made up of 14 amino acids. The germline V gene has CDR1 MNHEY and CDR2 SMNVEV (reference sequence). The V end was cut by 5 bases, the J end by 9 bases, with 14 bases between. This chain connects TRBV27 to TRBJ1-6; D call uncertain. The specimen was memory CD4+ T cells from PBMCs. This clonotype was obtained from a human donor in good health. CDR3 in amino acids: CASSLQNSGSPLHF. CDR3 in DNA: TGTGCCAGCAGTCTACAGAATTCGGGTTCACCCCTCCACTTT.